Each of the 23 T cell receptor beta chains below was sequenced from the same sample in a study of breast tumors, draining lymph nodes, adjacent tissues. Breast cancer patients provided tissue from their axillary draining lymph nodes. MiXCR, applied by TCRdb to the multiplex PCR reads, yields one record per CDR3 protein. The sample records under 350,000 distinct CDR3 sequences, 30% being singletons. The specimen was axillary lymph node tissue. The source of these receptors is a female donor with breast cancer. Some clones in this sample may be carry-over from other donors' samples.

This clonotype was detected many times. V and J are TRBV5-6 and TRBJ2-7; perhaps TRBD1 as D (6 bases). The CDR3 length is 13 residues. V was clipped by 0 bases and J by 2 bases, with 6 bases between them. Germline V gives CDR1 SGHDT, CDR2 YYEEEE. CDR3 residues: CASSLGGPYEQYF. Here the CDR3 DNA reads TGTGCCAGCAGCTTGGGGGGGCCCTACGAGCAGTACTTC.

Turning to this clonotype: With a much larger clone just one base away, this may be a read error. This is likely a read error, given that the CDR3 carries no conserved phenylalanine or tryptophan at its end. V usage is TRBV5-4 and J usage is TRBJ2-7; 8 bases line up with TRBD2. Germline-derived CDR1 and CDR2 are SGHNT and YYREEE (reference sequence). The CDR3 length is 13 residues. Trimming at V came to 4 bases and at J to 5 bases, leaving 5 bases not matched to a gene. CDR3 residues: CASSLSGNNEQYL. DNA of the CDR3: TGTGCCAGCAGCCTTAGCGGGAACAACGAGCAGTACCTC.

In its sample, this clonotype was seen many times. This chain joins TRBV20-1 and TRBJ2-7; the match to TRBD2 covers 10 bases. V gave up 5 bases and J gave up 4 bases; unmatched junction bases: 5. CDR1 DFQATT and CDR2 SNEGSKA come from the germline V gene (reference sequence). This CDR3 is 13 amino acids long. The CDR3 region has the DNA TGCAGTGCTCAAGCGGGAGGGCGGTACGAGCAGTACTTC. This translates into CSAQAGGRYEQYF.

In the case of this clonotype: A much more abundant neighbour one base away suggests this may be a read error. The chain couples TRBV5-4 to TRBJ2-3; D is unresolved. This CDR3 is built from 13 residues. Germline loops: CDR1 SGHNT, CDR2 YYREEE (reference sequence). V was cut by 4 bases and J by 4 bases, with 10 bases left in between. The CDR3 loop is CASSPDRPDTQYF. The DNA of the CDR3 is TGTGCCAGCAGCCCGGACCGACCAGATACGCAGTATTTT. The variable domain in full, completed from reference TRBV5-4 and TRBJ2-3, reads ETGVTQSPTHLIKTRGQQVTLRCSSQSGHNTVSWYQQALGQGPQFIFQYYREEENGRGNFPPRFSGLQFPNYSSELNVNALELDDSALYLCASSPDRPDTQYFGPGTRLTVL.

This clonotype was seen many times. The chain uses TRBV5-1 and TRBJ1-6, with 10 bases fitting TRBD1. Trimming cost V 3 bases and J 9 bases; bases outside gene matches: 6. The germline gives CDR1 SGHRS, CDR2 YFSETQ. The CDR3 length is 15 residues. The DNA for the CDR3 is TGCGCCAGCAGCTCGGACAGGGGGGTGGGTTCACCCCTCCACTTT. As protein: CASSSDRGVGSPLHF. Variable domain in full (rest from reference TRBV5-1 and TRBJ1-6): KAGVTQTPRYLIKTRGQQVTLSCSPISGHRSVSWYQQTPGQGLQFLFEYFSETQRNKGNFPGRFSGRQFSNSRSEMNVSTLELGDSALYLCASSSDRGVGSPLHFGNGTRLTVT.

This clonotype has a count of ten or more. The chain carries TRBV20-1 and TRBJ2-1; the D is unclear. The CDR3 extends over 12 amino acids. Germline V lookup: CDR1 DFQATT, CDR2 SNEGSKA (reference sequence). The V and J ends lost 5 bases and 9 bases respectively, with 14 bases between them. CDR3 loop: CSAATRSVEQFF. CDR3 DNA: TGCAGTGCTGCCACCAGGAGTGTTGAGCAGTTCTTC.

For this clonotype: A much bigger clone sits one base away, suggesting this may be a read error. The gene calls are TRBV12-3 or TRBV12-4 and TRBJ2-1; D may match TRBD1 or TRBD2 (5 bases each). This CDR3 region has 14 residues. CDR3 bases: TGTGCCAGCAACCCGGGACCAACCACCTATGAGCAGCTCTTC. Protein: CASNPGPTTYEQLF.

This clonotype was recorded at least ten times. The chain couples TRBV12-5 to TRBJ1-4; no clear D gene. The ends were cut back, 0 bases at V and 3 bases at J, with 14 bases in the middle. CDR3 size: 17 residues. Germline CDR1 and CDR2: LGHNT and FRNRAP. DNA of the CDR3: TGTGCTAGTGGTTTGGTCCCTATGGGGTGGGCTAATGAAAAACTGTTTTTT. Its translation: CASGLVPMGWANEKLFF.

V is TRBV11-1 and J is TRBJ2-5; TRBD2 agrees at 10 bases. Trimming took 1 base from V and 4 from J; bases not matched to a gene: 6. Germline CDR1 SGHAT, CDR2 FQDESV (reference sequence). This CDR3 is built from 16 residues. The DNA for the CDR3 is TGTGCCAGCAGCTTAGAACTAGCGGGAACGACAGAGACCCAGTACTTC. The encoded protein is CASSLELAGTTETQYF.

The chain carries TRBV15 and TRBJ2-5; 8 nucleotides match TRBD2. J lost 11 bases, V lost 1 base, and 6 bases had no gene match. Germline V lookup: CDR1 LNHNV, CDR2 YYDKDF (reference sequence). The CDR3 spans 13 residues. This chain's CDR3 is CATSRAGGPEQYF. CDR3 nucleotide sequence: TGTGCCACCAGCAGAGCGGGAGGGCCGGAGCAGTACTTC.

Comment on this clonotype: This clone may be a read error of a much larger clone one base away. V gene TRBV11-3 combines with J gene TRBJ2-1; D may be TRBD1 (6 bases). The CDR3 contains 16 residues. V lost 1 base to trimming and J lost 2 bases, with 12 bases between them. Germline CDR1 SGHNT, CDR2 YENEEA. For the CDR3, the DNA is TGTGCCAGCAGCTTAGTCTCAGGGACACCCTACAATGAGCAGTTCTTC. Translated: CASSLVSGTPYNEQFF.

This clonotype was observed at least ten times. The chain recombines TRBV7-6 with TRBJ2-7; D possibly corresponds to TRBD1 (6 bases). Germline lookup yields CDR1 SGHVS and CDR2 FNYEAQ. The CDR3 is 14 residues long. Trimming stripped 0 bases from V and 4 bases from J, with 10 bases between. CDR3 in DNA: TGTGCCAGCAGCTTAGCGGACAGTCAATACGAGCAGTACTTC. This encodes CASSLADSQYEQYF.

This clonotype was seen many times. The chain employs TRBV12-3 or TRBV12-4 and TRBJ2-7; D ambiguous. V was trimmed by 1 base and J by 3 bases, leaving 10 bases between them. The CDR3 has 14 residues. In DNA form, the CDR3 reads TGTGCCAGCAGTTTAGGCAGTAACCTCTACGAGCAGTACTTC. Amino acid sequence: CASSLGSNLYEQYF.

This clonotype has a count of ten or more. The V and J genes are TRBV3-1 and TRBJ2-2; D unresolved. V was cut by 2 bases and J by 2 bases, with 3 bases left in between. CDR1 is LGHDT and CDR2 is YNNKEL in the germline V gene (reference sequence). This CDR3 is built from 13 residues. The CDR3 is CASSQFNTGELFF. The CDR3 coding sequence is TGTGCCAGCAGCCAATTTAACACCGGGGAGCTGTTTTTT. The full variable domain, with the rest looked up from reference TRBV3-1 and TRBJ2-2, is DTAVSQTPKYLVTQMGNDKSIKCEQNLGHDTMYWYKQDSKKFLKIMFSYNNKELIINETVPNRFSPKSPDKAHLNLHINSLELGDSAVYFCASSQFNTGELFFGEGSRLTVL.

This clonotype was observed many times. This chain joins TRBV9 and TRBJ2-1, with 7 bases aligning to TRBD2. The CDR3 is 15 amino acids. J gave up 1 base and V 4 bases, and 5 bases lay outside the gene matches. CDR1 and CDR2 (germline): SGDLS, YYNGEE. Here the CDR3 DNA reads TGTGCCAGCAGCTTCACGGGGGGTTCCTACAATGAGCAGTTCTTC. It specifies CASSFTGGSYNEQFF. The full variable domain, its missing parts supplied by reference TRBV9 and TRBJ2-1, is DSGVTQTPKHLITATGQRVTLRCSPRSGDLSVYWYQQSLDQGLQFLIQYYNGEERAKGNILERFSAQQFPDLHSELNLSSLELGDSALYFCASSFTGGSYNEQFFGPGTRLTVL.

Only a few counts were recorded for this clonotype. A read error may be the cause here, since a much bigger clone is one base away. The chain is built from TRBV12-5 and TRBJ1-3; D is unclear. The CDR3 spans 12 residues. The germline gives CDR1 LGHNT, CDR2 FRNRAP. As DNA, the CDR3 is TGTGCTAGTGCCCCTCTCGGAAACACCATATGTTTT. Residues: CASAPLGNTICF.

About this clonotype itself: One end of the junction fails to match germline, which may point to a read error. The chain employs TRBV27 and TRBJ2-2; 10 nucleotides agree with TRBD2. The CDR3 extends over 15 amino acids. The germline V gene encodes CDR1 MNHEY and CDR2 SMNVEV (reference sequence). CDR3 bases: TGTGTCAGCAGCGTACTAGCGGGAATGGGCGGGGAGCTGTTTTTT. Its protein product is CVSSVLAGMGGELFF.

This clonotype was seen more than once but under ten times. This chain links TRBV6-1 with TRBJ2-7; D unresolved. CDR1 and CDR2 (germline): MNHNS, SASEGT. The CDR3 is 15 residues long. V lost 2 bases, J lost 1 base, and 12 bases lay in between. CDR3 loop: CASSEPVVESYEQYF. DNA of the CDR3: TGTGCCAGCAGTGAACCGGTAGTGGAGTCCTACGAGCAGTACTTC.

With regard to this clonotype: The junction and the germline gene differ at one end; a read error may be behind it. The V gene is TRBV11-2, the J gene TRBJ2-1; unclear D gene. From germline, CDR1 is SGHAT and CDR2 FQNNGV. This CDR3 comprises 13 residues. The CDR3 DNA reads TGTGCCAGCAGCTTAGAACTGAAAAATGGGCAGTTCTTC. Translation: CASSLELKNGQFF.

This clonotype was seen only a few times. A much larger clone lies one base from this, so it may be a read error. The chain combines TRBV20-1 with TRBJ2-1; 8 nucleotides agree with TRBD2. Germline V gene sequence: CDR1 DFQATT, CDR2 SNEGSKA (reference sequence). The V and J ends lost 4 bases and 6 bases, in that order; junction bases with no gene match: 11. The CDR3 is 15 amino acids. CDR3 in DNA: TGCAGTGCTATTCCAGGGACTAGTCCCTCCAATGAGCAGTTCTTC. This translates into CSAIPGTSPSNEQFF.

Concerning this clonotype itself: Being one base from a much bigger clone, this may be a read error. The CDR3 loop is CASRATGAKTNEQFF. In DNA, the CDR3 is TGTGCCAGCAGGGCGACAGGGGCAAAAACCAATGAGCAGTTCTTC. V gene TRBV7-3 combines with J gene TRBJ2-1, with 8 positions matching TRBD1. After removal of 6 bases from V and 6 bases from J, the junction contained 10 bases not matched to a gene. Per the germline V gene, CDR1 is SGHTA and CDR2 is FQGTGA. This CDR3 contains 15 residues.

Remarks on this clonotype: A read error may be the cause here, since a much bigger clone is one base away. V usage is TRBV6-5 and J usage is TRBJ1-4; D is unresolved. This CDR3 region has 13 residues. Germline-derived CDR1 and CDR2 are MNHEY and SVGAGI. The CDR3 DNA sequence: TGTGCCAGCAGTCCCGGCACTAATGAAGAACTGTTTTTT. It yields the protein CASSPGTNEELFF.

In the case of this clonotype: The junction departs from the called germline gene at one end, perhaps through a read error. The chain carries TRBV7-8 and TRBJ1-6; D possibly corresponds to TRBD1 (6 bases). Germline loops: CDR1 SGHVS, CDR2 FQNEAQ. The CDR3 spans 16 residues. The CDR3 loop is CVSSVDRGMNNSPLHF. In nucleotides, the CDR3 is TGTGTCAGCAGCGTGGATAGGGGGATGAATAATTCACCCCTCCACTTT.